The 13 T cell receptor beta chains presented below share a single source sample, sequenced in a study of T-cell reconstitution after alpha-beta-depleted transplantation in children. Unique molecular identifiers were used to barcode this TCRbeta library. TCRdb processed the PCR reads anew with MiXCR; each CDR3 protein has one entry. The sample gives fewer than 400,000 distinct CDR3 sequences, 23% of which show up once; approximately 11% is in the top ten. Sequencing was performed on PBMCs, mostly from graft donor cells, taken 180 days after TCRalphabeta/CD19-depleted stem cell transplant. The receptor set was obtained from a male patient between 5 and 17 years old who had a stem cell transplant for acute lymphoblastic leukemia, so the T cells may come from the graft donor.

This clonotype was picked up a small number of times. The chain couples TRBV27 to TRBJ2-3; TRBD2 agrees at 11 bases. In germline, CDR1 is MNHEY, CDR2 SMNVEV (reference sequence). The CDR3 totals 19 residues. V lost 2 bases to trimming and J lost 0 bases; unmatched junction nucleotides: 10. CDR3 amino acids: CASSLKPRRTSGSTDTQYF. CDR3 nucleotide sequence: TGTGCCAGCAGTTTAAAACCCCGTCGGACTAGCGGGAGCACAGATACGCAGTATTTT.

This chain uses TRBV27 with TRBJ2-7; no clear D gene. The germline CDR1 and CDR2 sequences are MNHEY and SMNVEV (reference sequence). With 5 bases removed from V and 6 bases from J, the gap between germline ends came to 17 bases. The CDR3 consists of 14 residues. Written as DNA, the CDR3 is TGTGCCAGCAGTGAATTGCCCTCCGCTGGCGAGCAGTACTTC. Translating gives CASSELPSAGEQYF.

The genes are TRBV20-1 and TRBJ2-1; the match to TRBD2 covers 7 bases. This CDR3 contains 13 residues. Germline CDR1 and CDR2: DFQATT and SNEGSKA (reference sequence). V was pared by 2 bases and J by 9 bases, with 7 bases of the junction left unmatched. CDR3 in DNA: TGCAGTGCTAGATCTTTACTAGCGAGTGAGCAGTTCTTC. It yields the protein CSARSLLASEQFF.

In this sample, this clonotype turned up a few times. CDR3 nucleotide sequence: TGTGCCAGCAGCTTAGTGATGACGGGAGGTGGTTACAATGAGCAGTTCTTC. Its protein is CASSLVMTGGGYNEQFF. The V and J genes are TRBV7-2 and TRBJ2-1; 7 nucleotides agree with TRBD2. CDR3 length equals 17 residues. V was pared by 1 base and J by 4 bases, with 10 bases of the junction left unmatched. Germline V gene lookup returns CDR1 SGHTA and CDR2 FQGNSA.

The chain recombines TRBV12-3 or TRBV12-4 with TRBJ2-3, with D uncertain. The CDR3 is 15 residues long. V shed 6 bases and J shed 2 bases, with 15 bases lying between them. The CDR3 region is CASSPRPGFTDTQYF. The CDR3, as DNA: TGTGCCAGCAGCCCCCGACCCGGATTCACAGATACGCAGTATTTT.

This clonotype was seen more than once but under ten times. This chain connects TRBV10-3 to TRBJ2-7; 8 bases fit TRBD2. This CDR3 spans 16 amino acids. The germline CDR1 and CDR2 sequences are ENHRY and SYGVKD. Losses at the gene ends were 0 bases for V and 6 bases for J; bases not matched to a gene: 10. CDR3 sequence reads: CAISESGSSGRLEQYF. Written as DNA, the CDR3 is TGTGCCATCAGTGAGTCGGGCTCGAGCGGGAGACTCGAGCAGTACTTC.

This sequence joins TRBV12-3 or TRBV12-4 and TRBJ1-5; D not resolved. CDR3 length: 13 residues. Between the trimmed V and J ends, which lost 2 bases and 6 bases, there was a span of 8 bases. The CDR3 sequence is CASSLWWSQPQHF. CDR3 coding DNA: TGTGCCAGCAGTTTATGGTGGAGTCAGCCCCAGCATTTT.

The CDR3, as DNA: TGTGCCAGCAGCCAAAGGAGCAGCTCCTACGAGCAGTACTTC. Its translation is CASSQRSSSYEQYF. The chain links TRBV11-2 to TRBJ2-7; D gene unclear. This CDR3 region has 14 residues. The germline gives CDR1 SGHAT, CDR2 FQNNGV. V was cut by 5 bases and J by 0 bases, with 11 bases left in between.

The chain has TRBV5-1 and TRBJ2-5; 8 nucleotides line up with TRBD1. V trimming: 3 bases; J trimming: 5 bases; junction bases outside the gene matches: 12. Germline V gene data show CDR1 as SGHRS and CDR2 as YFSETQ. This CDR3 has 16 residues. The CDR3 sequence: CASSWTGTGQMETQYF. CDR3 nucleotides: TGCGCCAGCAGCTGGACCGGGACAGGCCAGATGGAGACCCAGTACTTC.

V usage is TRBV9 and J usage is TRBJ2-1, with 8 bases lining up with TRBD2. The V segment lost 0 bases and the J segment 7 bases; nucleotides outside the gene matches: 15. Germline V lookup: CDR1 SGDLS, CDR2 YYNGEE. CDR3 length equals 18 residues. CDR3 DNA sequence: TGTGCCAGCAGCGTAGCTGGGATGACTAGCAGCGGGGGAAATGAGCAGTTCTTC. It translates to CASSVAGMTSSGGNEQFF.

The CDR3: CASTRTCGFYEQYF. CDR3 bases: TGCGCCAGCACCCGGACTTGCGGTTTCTACGAGCAGTACTTC. The chain joins TRBV5-1 to TRBJ2-7, with TRBD2 as a possible D gene (5 bases). Trimming shortened V by 6 bases and J by 3 bases, and 16 bases separated the two germline ends. Germline V gene data show CDR1 as SGHRS and CDR2 as YFSETQ. There are 14 residues in the CDR3.

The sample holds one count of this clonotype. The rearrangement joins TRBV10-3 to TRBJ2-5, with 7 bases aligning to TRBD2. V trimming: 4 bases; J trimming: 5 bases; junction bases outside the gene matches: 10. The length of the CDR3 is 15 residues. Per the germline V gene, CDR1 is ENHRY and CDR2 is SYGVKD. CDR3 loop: CAISGGLGSDETQYF. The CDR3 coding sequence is TGTGCCATCAGTGGTGGACTAGGTTCGGATGAGACCCAGTACTTC.

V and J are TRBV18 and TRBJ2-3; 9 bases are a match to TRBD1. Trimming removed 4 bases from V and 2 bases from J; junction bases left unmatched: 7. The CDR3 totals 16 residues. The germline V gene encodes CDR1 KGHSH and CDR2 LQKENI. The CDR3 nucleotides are TGTGCCAGCTCACACCTTGGACAGGGGCACACAGATACGCAGTATTTT. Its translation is CASSHLGQGHTDTQYF.